This passage covers 9 T cell receptor beta chains from one sample sequenced in a study of blood T cells in healthy people across ages. For the second PCR, which ran for roughly 6 to 11 cycles, a sample-barcoded 5' primer and a J-beta primer mix were used. TCRdb reanalysed the 5' RACE reads using MiXCR and keeps one entry per CDR3 protein. The table lists around 1,000,000 distinct CDR3 sequences, 20% to 25% of them singletons, with approximately 0.79% in the top ten. A further study also used this sample, focusing on T cells of mothers and their children.

Source material: blood. Receptor source: a girl aged 2-10 years in good health.

This clonotype was counted between two and nine times. CDR3 loop: CASGNGGGVGETQYF. CDR3 in DNA: TGCGCCAGCGGCAACGGAGGGGGCGTAGGTGAGACCCAGTACTTC. The chain uses TRBV5-1 and TRBJ2-5, with D possibly being TRBD1 (7 bases). Looked up from germline, CDR1 is SGHRS and CDR2 is YFSETQ. CDR3 size: 15 residues. Trimming removed 7 bases at V and 5 bases at J, with 21 bases between. The entire variable domain, with the rest obtained from reference TRBV5-1 and TRBJ2-5, is as follows: KAGVTQTPRYLIKTRGQQVTLSCSPISGHRSVSWYQQTPGQGLQFLFEYFSETQRNKGNFPGRFSGRQFSNSRSEMNVSTLELGDSALYLCASGNGGGVGETQYFGPGTRLLVL.

The chain recombines TRBV12-3 or TRBV12-4 with TRBJ2-1; 10 nucleotides line up with TRBD1. The CDR3 has 14 residues. Trimming cost V 4 bases and J 8 bases; bases outside gene matches: 5. This CDR3 is CASSSRQGAHEQFF. Here the CDR3 DNA reads TGTGCCAGCAGTTCAAGACAGGGGGCCCATGAGCAGTTCTTC.

The chain combines TRBV7-3 with TRBJ2-3, with 14 nucleotides matching TRBD2. Losses at the gene ends were 5 bases for V and 4 bases for J; bases not matched to a gene: 23. This CDR3 has 22 residues. CDR1 and CDR2 (germline): SGHTA, FQGTGA. CDR3 sequence reads: CASSVNPPGLAGVRSLADTQYF. The CDR3 region has the DNA TGTGCCAGCAGCGTAAACCCTCCGGGACTAGCGGGAGTGAGATCATTAGCAGATACGCAGTATTTT.

The chain has TRBV29-1 and TRBJ2-5, with 9 bases aligning to TRBD1. Germline loops: CDR1 SQVTM, CDR2 ANQGSEA. CDR3 length: 11 amino acids. CDR3 sequence: CRGTGQETQYF. The CDR3 region has the DNA TGCAGGGGGACAGGGCAAGAGACCCAGTACTTC.

Only a few counts were recorded for this clonotype. The rearrangement uses TRBV29-1 and TRBJ1-1; 8 bases match TRBD1. The germline V gene encodes CDR1 SQVTM and CDR2 ANQGSEA. The CDR3 is 14 residues long. Unmatched junction bases numbered 11, after V lost 6 bases and J lost 5 bases. CDR3 in amino acids: CSVLPQGAWTEAFF. The CDR3 coding sequence is TGCAGCGTCTTACCCCAGGGGGCTTGGACTGAAGCTTTCTTT.

This clonotype was observed a handful of times. The chain uses TRBV20-1 and TRBJ2-5; unclear D gene. The CDR3 has 14 amino acids. Germline assignment: CDR1 DFQATT and CDR2 SNEGSKA (reference sequence). V lost 0 bases, J lost 1 base, and 9 bases lay in between. The CDR3 coding sequence is TGCAGTGCTAGAGATCAGCAACTCCAAGAGACCCAGTACTTC. Protein sequence: CSARDQQLQETQYF.

This clonotype was seen more than once but under ten times. The chain carries TRBV7-9 and TRBJ1-5; D gene unclear. Germline V gene sequence: CDR1 SEHNR, CDR2 FQNEAQ (reference sequence). Trimming removed 0 bases from V and 8 bases from J, with 8 bases in between. The CDR3 contains 13 residues. The CDR3 bases are TGTGCCAGCAGCTTAGCGTATGGGAAGCCCCAGCATTTT. This sequence encodes CASSLAYGKPQHF.

The table lists this clonotype with a few counts. The chain combines TRBV7-2 with TRBJ1-5; no reliable D call. CDR1 and CDR2 (germline): SGHTA, FQGNSA. The length of the CDR3 is 15 residues. V lost 3 bases and J 1 base, leaving 10 bases between the germline ends. Here the CDR3 reads CASSLSRESNQPQHF. As DNA, the CDR3 is TGTGCCAGCAGCTTGTCCCGTGAGAGCAATCAGCCCCAGCATTTT.

J is TRBJ2-3 and V is TRBV29-1; TRBD1 matches 7 bases. Germline-derived CDR1 and CDR2 are SQVTM and ANQGSEA. V lost 1 base to trimming and J lost 10 bases; unmatched junction nucleotides: 11. The CDR3 spans 14 residues. CDR3 sequence reads: CSVEGDRDDDAQYF. The CDR3 DNA is TGCAGCGTTGAAGGCGACAGGGACGACGATGCGCAGTATTTT.